This is a list of T cell receptor beta chains from one sample in a study of cytomegalovirus exposure and HLA in healthy donors. Method: immunoSEQ multiplex PCR; TCRdb's copy keeps in-frame clones and lacks some. This sample has roughly 130,000 clones, with roughly 90% found just once. Sequenced: PBMCs. The source of these receptors is a man aged 25 to 45 in good health and CMV-seronegative. Each CDR3 is given with its conserved first and last residue. D genes are given only for firm matches. Not every row has a clone size; where given, it reads once, few, many or a size class.

clone_size | j_call | d_call | v_call | cdr3_aa | cdr3_nt
once | TRBJ2-7 | TRBD1 | TRBV27 | CASSSPPRGLYEQYF | TGTGCCAGCAGTTCCCCCCCCAGGGGGCTGTACGAGCAGTACTTC
- | TRBJ1-5 | - | TRBV5-6 | CASSLGANSNQPQHF | TGTGCCAGCAGCTTGGGGGCAAATAGCAATCAGCCCCAGCATTTT
- | TRBJ2-3 | - | TRBV15 | CATSRVGGGGTDTQYF | TGTGCCACCAGCAGAGTCGGGGGAGGTGGCACAGATACGCAGTATTTT
- | TRBJ1-3 | - | TRBV27 | CASRPGSGNTIYF | TGTGCCAGCAGGCCAGGGTCAGGAAACACCATATATTTT
- | TRBJ2-5 | - | TRBV27 | CASRQGLSYQETQYF | TGTGCCAGCCGCCAGGGTCTTTCCTACCAAGAGACCCAGTACTTC
- | TRBJ1-1 | - | TRBV5-8 | CASSLVATMNTEAFF | TGTGCCAGCAGCTTGGTAGCAACCATGAACACTGAAGCTTTCTTT
- | TRBJ2-1 | - | TRBV7-9 | CASSLASGTPSYNEQFF | TGTGCCAGCAGCTTAGCCTCCGGGACTCCGTCCTACAATGAGCAGTTCTTC
- | TRBJ2-2 | - | TRBV15 | CATSRGKTGENTGELFF | TGTGCCACCAGCAGAGGAAAGACAGGAGAAAACACCGGGGAGCTGTTTTTT
- | TRBJ1-1 | TRBD1 | TRBV11-2 | CASSSRDRGRLDTEAFF | TGTGCCAGCAGCTCCCGGGACAGGGGGCGTTTGGACACTGAAGCTTTCTTT
- | TRBJ2-3 | - | TRBV6-5 | CASSYGRATSTDTQYF | TGTGCCAGCAGCTACGGGCGGGCCACGAGTACAGATACGCAGTATTTT
few | TRBJ2-1 | TRBD1 | TRBV30 | CAWSAGQGSYNEQFF | TGTGCCTGGAGTGCGGGACAGGGGTCTTACAATGAGCAGTTCTTC
- | TRBJ2-1 | - | TRBV5-1 | CASSITGYNEQFF | TGCGCCAGCAGCATCACAGGTTACAATGAGCAGTTCTTC
- | TRBJ2-3 | - | TRBV7-2 | CASSFGGPPDTQYF | TGTGCCAGCAGCTTTGGCGGGCCTCCAGATACGCAGTATTTT
- | TRBJ1-3 | - | TRBV7-9 | CASSPDKTAPGNTIYF | TGTGCCAGCAGCCCAGACAAGACAGCCCCTGGAAACACCATATATTTT
- | TRBJ1-5 | - | TRBV6-5 | CASSYLRNQPQHF | TGTGCCAGCAGTTACCTACGAAATCAGCCCCAGCATTTT
- | TRBJ2-7 | - | TRBV2 | CASSEAGDTEIEQYF | TGTGCCAGCAGTGAAGCGGGAGATACAGAGATCGAGCAGTACTTC
- | TRBJ2-1 | TRBD2 | TRBV7-2 | CASSPRLAGYENEQFF | TGTGCCAGCAGCCCCAGATTAGCGGGATATGAGAATGAGCAGTTCTTC
- | TRBJ2-2 | TRBD2 | TRBV9 | CASSVGLRLAGIGGGELFF | TGTGCCAGCAGCGTGGGGCTTCGACTAGCGGGAATAGGAGGCGGGGAGCTGTTTTTT
- | TRBJ1-4 | TRBD1 | TRBV2 | CASSLGPGGIEKLFF | TGTGCCAGCAGTCTTGGCCCAGGGGGCATCGAAAAACTGTTTTTT
- | TRBJ2-1 | - | TRBV5-5 | CASSFYGTALGFF | TGTGCCAGCAGCTTTTATGGTACAGCCTTGGGGTTCTTC
- | TRBJ1-3 | - | TRBV5-4 | CASSPRDKENTIYF | TGTGCCAGCAGCCCAAGGGACAAAGAAAACACCATATATTTT
few | TRBJ1-1 | - | TRBV6-5 | CASRRVAGTEAFF | TGTGCCAGCAGACGGGTCGCGGGCACTGAAGCTTTCTTT
- | TRBJ2-1 | TRBD2 | TRBV7-2 | CASSSGLAQNNEQFF | TGTGCCAGCAGTTCCGGACTAGCGCAAAACAATGAGCAGTTCTTC
- | TRBJ2-7 | - | TRBV7-7 | CASSLRTSNPYEQYF | TGTGCCAGCAGCTTACGGACAAGTAACCCCTACGAGCAGTACTTC
- | TRBJ2-7 | - | TRBV10-2 | CASSPDSLSYEQYF | TGCGCCAGCAGCCCGGACAGCCTCTCCTACGAGCAGTACTTC
- | TRBJ2-7 | - | TRBV2 | CASSEAPVRVSYEQYF | TGTGCCAGCAGTGAAGCGCCGGTCAGGGTTAGCTACGAGCAGTACTTC
- | TRBJ2-7 | TRBD1 | TRBV7-9 | CASSFGRGSSYEQYF | TGTGCCAGCAGCTTCGGCAGGGGGTCCTCCTACGAGCAGTACTTC
- | TRBJ2-1 | TRBD2 | TRBV7-2 | CASVPAGGFANEQFF | TGTGCCAGCGTTCCGGCGGGAGGATTTGCCAATGAGCAGTTCTTC
- | TRBJ2-1 | TRBD2 | TRBV4-1 | CASSRTSGIPLEQFF | TGCGCCAGCTCCCGGACTAGCGGGATTCCTCTTGAGCAGTTCTTC
- | TRBJ1-5 | TRBD1 | TRBV4-1 | CASSLGTGGNQPQHF | TGCGCCAGCAGCCTGGGGACAGGGGGTAATCAGCCCCAGCATTTT
- | TRBJ2-1 | TRBD2 | TRBV18 | CASSRGLAGENEQFF | TGTGCCAGCTCCCGGGGACTAGCGGGGGAGAATGAGCAGTTCTTC
once | TRBJ1-6 | - | TRBV7-9 | CASSFGNINSPLHF | TGTGCCAGCAGCTTCGGGAATATAAATTCACCCCTCCACTTT
- | TRBJ2-7 | TRBD2 | TRBV19 | CASSLGLAEGYEQYF | TGTGCCAGTAGTTTGGGACTAGCGGAAGGCTACGAGCAGTACTTC
- | TRBJ1-2 | - | TRBV6-5 | CASSFEPTGSYGYTF | TGTGCCAGCAGTTTCGAACCTACAGGGTCTTATGGCTACACCTTC
- | TRBJ1-1 | - | TRBV2 | CASSERETEAFF | TGTGCCAGCAGTGAACGGGAGACTGAAGCTTTCTTT
- | TRBJ1-4 | - | TRBV4-1 | CASSIEPEKLFF | TGCGCCAGCAGTATAGAGCCCGAAAAACTGTTTTTT
- | TRBJ2-5 | TRBD2 | TRBV4-3 | CASSQKWRGATQYF | TGCGCCAGCAGCCAAAAGTGGCGGGGGGCGACCCAGTACTTC
- | TRBJ1-6 | TRBD1 | TRBV2 | CASNPQGASSPLHF | TGTGCCAGCAATCCACAGGGGGCGAGTTCACCCCTCCACTTT
- | TRBJ1-4 | - | TRBV7-9 | CASSLSGAAPNEKLFF | TGTGCCAGCAGCTTAAGTGGGGCAGCCCCTAATGAAAAACTGTTTTTT
- | TRBJ2-5 | - | TRBV6-1 | CASSSEGGQETQYF | TGTGCCAGCAGTTCAGAGGGGGGGCAAGAGACCCAGTACTTC
- | TRBJ2-2 | TRBD2 | TRBV25-1 | CASSEGASGMNTGELFF | TGTGCCAGCAGTGAAGGGGCTAGCGGGATGAACACCGGGGAGCTGTTTTTT
- | TRBJ2-7 | TRBD1 | TRBV5-1 | CASSPITGGKSYEQYF | TGCGCCAGCAGCCCAATAACAGGGGGAAAGTCCTACGAGCAGTACTTC
few | TRBJ2-2 | - | TRBV30 | CAWSGLTGELFF | TGTGCCTGGAGTGGGCTCACCGGGGAGCTGTTTTTT
- | TRBJ2-7 | - | TRBV15 | CATRSTGSDRGSYEQYF | TGTGCCACCAGGTCAACAGGCTCGGATAGGGGCTCCTACGAGCAGTACTTC
- | TRBJ2-5 | - | TRBV5-1 | CASSLAGRSGEETQYF | TGCGCCAGCAGCTTGGCCGGCAGAAGCGGAGAAGAGACCCAGTACTTC
- | TRBJ2-7 | - | TRBV13 | CASTNRDTGSYEQYF | TGTGCCAGCACCAATCGGGACACCGGCTCCTACGAGCAGTACTTC
once | TRBJ2-3 | TRBD1 | TRBV5-6 | CASGYDRAADTQYF | TGTGCCAGCGGTTACGACAGGGCGGCAGATACGCAGTATTTT
- | TRBJ1-2 | TRBD1 | TRBV5-6 | CASSEQGESVYGYTF | TGTGCCAGCAGCGAACAGGGGGAAAGCGTCTATGGCTACACCTTC
once | TRBJ2-3 | TRBD2 | TRBV5-1 | CASSSVGGLGGRTDTQYF | TGCGCCAGCAGCTCGGTCGGCGGTTTGGGCGGGAGGACAGATACGCAGTATTTT
- | TRBJ2-7 | TRBD1 | TRBV11-3 | CASSLEATGAYEQYF | TGTGCCAGCAGCTTAGAAGCGACAGGGGCCTACGAGCAGTACTTC
- | TRBJ2-7 | TRBD1 | TRBV6-1 | CASSGDSSYEQYF | TGTGCCAGCAGTGGGGACAGTTCCTACGAGCAGTACTTC
- | TRBJ2-1 | TRBD2 | TRBV5-1 | CASSPGLATVNEQFF | TGCGCCAGCAGCCCTGGACTAGCGACCGTCAATGAGCAGTTCTTC
- | TRBJ1-1 | TRBD1 | TRBV29-1 | CSVEGDRGMNTEAFF | TGCAGCGTTGAGGGGGACAGGGGTATGAACACTGAAGCTTTCTTT
- | TRBJ2-3 | TRBD2 | TRBV19 | CASSPDSGRADTQYF | TGTGCCAGTAGTCCCGATAGCGGGAGGGCAGATACGCAGTATTTT
- | TRBJ2-1 | - | TRBV27 | CASSSSIAELLYNEQFF | TGTGCCAGCAGTTCGTCGATAGCGGAGCTCCTATACAATGAGCAGTTCTTC